The 5 T cell receptor beta chains reported below all come from one sample, sequenced in a study of blood T cell repertoires in COVID-19. TCRdb's table, derived via immunoSEQ multiplex PCR, lists solely in-frame clones and lacks some. Of fewer than 500,000 clones listed, more than 85% are singletons. The sample consisted of peripheral blood. The receptors shown here come from a woman in her thirties with acute or convalescent COVID-19.

This clone appeared once. This chain connects TRBV9 to TRBJ1-4; tentative D call: TRBD1 (5 bases). There are 17 residues in the CDR3. Germline V gene lookup returns CDR1 SGDLS and CDR2 YYNGEE. V lost 4 bases to trimming and J lost 8 bases, with 24 bases between them. Here the CDR3 reads CASSPAGSSKRSEKLFF. The CDR3 DNA sequence: TGTGCCAGCAGCCCCGCAGGGTCCTCCAAAAGGTCAGAAAAACTGTTTTTT.

The chain links TRBV28 to TRBJ2-3; the D is unclear. The CDR3 extends over 16 amino acids. V lost 5 bases and J lost 2, with 17 bases in between. The V gene's germline CDR1 is MDHEN and CDR2 SYDVKM. The CDR3 nucleotides read TGTGCCAGCAGTCCCCTCCACGTGTACAACACAGATACGCAGTATTTT. Amino acids: CASSPLHVYNTDTQYF.

The gene calls are TRBV5-6 and TRBJ2-5; 7 bases fit TRBD1. V was pared by 4 bases and J by 5 bases, with 17 bases of the junction left unmatched. This CDR3 is 17 amino acids long. Germline assignment: CDR1 SGHDT and CDR2 YYEEEE. The CDR3 sequence: CASSPGLDRIVRETQYF. The CDR3 coding sequence is TGTGCCAGCAGCCCAGGACTGGACAGGATAGTGAGGGAGACCCAGTACTTC. Based on the CDR3 plus reference TRBV5-6 and TRBJ2-5, the full variable domain is DAGVTQSPTHLIKTRGQQVTLRCSPKSGHDTVSWYQQALGQGPQFIFQYYEEEERQRGNFPDRFSGHQFPNYSSELNVNALLLGDSALYLCASSPGLDRIVRETQYFGPGTRLLVL.

The chain has TRBV6-6 and TRBJ2-7, with 13 bases that match TRBD2. Germline V CDR1 and CDR2: MNHNY, SVGAGI (reference sequence). The CDR3 is 14 amino acids. Trimming at V came to 6 bases and at J to 2 bases, leaving 1 base not matched to a gene. CDR3 sequence: CASRLAGGPYEQYF. The CDR3, as DNA: TGTGCCAGCAGACTAGCGGGGGGGCCCTACGAGCAGTACTTC.

The V call is TRBV28, the J call TRBJ1-5; D might be TRBD1 (6 bases). The germline V and J ends were trimmed by 5 bases and 6 bases, with 17 bases remaining between them. CDR1 is MDHEN and CDR2 is SYDVKM in the germline V gene. The CDR3 consists of 15 residues. As DNA, the CDR3 is TGTGCCAGCAGTACAACTACAGGGTTCGGTCAGCCCCAGCATTTT. Its translation: CASSTTTGFGQPQHF.